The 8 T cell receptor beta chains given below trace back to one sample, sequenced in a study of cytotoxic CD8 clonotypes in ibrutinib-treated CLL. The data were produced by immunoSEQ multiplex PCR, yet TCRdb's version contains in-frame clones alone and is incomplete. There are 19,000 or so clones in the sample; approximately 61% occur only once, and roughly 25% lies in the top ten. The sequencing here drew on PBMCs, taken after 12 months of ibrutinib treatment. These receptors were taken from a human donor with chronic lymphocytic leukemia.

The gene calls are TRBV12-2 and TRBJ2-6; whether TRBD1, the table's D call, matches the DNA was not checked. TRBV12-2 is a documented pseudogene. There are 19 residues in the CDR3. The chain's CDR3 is CASRLGAEDRVSGANVLTF. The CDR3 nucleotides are TGTGCAAGTCGCTTAGGGGCGGAAGACAGGGTCTCTGGGGCCAACGTCCTGACTTTC.

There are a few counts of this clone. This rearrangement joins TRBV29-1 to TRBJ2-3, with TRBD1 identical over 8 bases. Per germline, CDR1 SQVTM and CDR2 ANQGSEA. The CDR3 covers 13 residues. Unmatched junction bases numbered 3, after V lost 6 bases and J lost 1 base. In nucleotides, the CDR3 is TGCAGCGTACCGACAGGGGGCACAGATACGCAGTATTTT. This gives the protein CSVPTGGTDTQYF.

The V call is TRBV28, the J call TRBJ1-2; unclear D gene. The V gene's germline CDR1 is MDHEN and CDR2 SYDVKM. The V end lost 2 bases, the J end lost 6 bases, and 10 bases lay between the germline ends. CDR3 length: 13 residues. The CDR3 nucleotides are TGTGCCAGCAGTTTACTGGAGTACGATGGCTACACCTTC. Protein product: CASSLLEYDGYTF.

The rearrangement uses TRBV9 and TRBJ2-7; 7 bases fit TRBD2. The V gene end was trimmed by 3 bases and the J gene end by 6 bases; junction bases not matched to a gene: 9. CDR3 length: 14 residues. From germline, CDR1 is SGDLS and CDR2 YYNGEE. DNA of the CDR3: TGTGCCAGCAGCGCTTCCGGGACTACTGGCGAGCAGTACTTC. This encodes CASSASGTTGEQYF.

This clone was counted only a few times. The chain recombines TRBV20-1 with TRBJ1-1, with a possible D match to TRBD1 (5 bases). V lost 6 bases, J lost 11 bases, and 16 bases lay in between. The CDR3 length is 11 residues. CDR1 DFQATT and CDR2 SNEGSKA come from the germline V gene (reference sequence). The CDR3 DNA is TGCAGTGCCGACCGGGGGGTGGGTGCTTTCTTT. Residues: CSADRGVGAFF.

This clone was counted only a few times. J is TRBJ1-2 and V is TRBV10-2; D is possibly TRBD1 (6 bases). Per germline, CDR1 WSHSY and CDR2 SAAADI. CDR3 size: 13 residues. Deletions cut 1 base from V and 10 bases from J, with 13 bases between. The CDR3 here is CASSEFRQAIYTF. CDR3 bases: TGCGCCAGCAGTGAGTTCCGACAGGCCATCTACACCTTC.

CDR3 sequence reads: CASSVGVRASTDTQYF. CDR3 coding DNA: TGCGCCAGCAGCGTGGGGGTTAGGGCTAGCACAGATACGCAGTATTTT. V usage is TRBV5-1 and J usage is TRBJ2-3; TRBD1 or TRBD2 may be the D gene (5 bases each). Trimming took 4 bases from V and 0 from J, leaving 15 bases between them. CDR3 length equals 16 residues. Per the germline V gene, CDR1 is SGHRS and CDR2 is YFSETQ.

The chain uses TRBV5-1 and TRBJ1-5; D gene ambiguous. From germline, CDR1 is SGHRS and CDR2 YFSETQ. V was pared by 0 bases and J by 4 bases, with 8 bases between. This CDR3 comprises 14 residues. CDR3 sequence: CASSLAGGNQPQHF. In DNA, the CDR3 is TGCGCCAGCAGCTTGGCCGGCGGAAATCAGCCCCAGCATTTT.